What follows are 21 T cell receptor beta chains derived from one specimen sequenced in a study of shared clonotypes between healthy human individuals. The assay was immunoSEQ multiplex PCR, and TCRdb's table has in-frame clones only and misses some. The sample consists of roughly 2.6 million clones, roughly 92% of them appearing once. The sequenced sample consisted of naive CD4+ T cells sorted from blood. As for subset: CD45RA+ positively selected. The receptors here all came from a man between 18 and 35 years old in good health.

The chain links TRBV6-1 to TRBJ2-3; 7 bases map to TRBD1. Per the germline V gene, CDR1 is MNHNS and CDR2 is SASEGT. V gave up 2 bases and J gave up 0 bases; unmatched junction bases: 2. CDR3 length equals 15 residues. The CDR3 nucleotides are TGTGCCAGCAGTGAACAGGGACAGAGCACAGATACGCAGTATTTT. Its protein product is CASSEQGQSTDTQYF.

The rearrangement links TRBV5-5 to TRBJ2-4; D uncertain. V lost 2 bases and J lost 8, with 14 bases in between. Germline-derived CDR1 and CDR2 are SGHKS and YYEKEE (reference sequence). The CDR3 covers 14 residues. The CDR3 bases are TGTGCCAGCAGCTTAATACGGACGTCAGACATTCAGTACTTC. Encoded protein: CASSLIRTSDIQYF.

The chain is built from TRBV7-9 and TRBJ1-1; 7 bases are a match to TRBD1. The CDR3 extends over 16 amino acids. The germline gives CDR1 SEHNR, CDR2 FQNEAQ (reference sequence). Trimming cost V 5 bases and J 1 base; bases outside gene matches: 10. The CDR3 here is CASSQRAGGANTEAFF. CDR3 in DNA: TGTGCCAGCAGCCAGAGGGCAGGGGGGGCGAACACTGAAGCTTTCTTT.

The V call is TRBV5-6, the J call TRBJ2-7; possible D gene TRBD1, 5 bases. There are 14 residues in the CDR3. From germline, CDR1 is SGHDT and CDR2 YYEEEE. Trimming cost V 0 bases and J 4 bases, with 11 bases left between them. CDR3 protein: CASSLAKKGYEQYF. The CDR3 nucleotides are TGTGCCAGCAGCTTGGCCAAGAAGGGGTACGAGCAGTACTTC.

This clone was recorded once. J is TRBJ1-1 and V is TRBV6-5, with 9 nucleotides matching TRBD1. The CDR3 runs 14 residues. With V trimmed by 5 bases and J by 3 bases, 4 bases remained unmatched. The germline CDR1 and CDR2 sequences are MNHEY and SVGAGI. Written as DNA, the CDR3 is TGTGCCAGCAGTGATCGGACAGGGGACACTGAAGCTTTCTTT. Residues: CASSDRTGDTEAFF.

V usage is TRBV4-2 and J usage is TRBJ2-2; D gene ambiguous. Germline V lookup: CDR1 LGHNA, CDR2 YNFKEQ. Trimming stripped 1 base from V and 1 base from J, with 4 bases between. This CDR3 has 14 amino acids. For the CDR3, the DNA is TGTGCCAGCAGCCAAGTTGGGAACACCGGGGAGCTGTTTTTT. Amino acids: CASSQVGNTGELFF.

A single count supports this clone. The gene calls are TRBV30 and TRBJ2-3; TRBD2 matches at 10 bases. Per the germline V gene, CDR1 is GTSNPN and CDR2 is SVGIG (reference sequence). J was trimmed by 2 bases and V by 4 bases; bases with no gene match: 12. The CDR3 totals 17 residues. DNA for the CDR3: TGTGCCTGGAACCCTACCCGGACTAGCGGTTACACAGATACGCAGTATTTT. This sequence encodes CAWNPTRTSGYTDTQYF.

V gene TRBV18 combines with J gene TRBJ2-5, with D perhaps assigned TRBD1 or TRBD2 (5 bases each). Between the trimmed V and J ends, which lost 1 base and 5 bases, there was a span of 20 bases. CDR3 size: 17 residues. Germline CDR1 KGHSH, CDR2 LQKENI. DNA for the CDR3: TGTGCCAGCTCACCACGAATTGTCGGGGCTAGTTCGGAGACCCAGTACTTC. Residues: CASSPRIVGASSETQYF. Supplemented by reference TRBV18 and TRBJ2-5, the full variable domain reads NAGVMQNPRHLVRRRGQEARLRCSPMKGHSHVYWYRQLPEEGLKFMVYLQKENIIDESGMPKERFSAEFPKEGPSILRIQQVVRGDSAAYFCASSPRIVGASSETQYFGPGTRLLVL.

The V and J genes are TRBV19 and TRBJ1-5, with D perhaps TRBD1 (5 bases). V lost 11 bases and J 4 bases, leaving 12 bases between the germline ends. Germline loops: CDR1 LNHDA, CDR2 SQIVND (reference sequence). CDR3 length equals 12 residues. In nucleotides, the CDR3 is TGTGCCGGGGGAGGGTGGAATCAGCCCCAGCATTTT. Its translation: CAGGGWNQPQHF. The entire variable domain, with the rest obtained from reference TRBV19 and TRBJ1-5, is as follows: DGGITQSPKYLFRKEGQNVTLSCEQNLNHDAMYWYRQDPGQGLRLIYYSQIVNDFQKGDIAEGYSVSREKKESFPLTVTSAQKNPTAFYLCAGGGWNQPQHFGDGTRLSIL.

On this clone: This CDR3 is also generated by other DNA sequences in the sample. This rearrangement joins TRBV30 to TRBJ1-1; D remains unclear. The CDR3 loop spans 13 amino acids. Per germline, CDR1 GTSNPN and CDR2 SVGIG (reference sequence). V was pared by 0 bases and J by 0 bases, with 5 bases between. CDR3: CAWSVSLNTEAFF. CDR3 nucleotide sequence: TGTGCCTGGAGTGTTTCCTTGAACACTGAAGCTTTCTTT.

The chain has TRBV15 and TRBJ2-2; the match to TRBD1 covers 7 bases. This CDR3 has 14 amino acids. The J segment lost 3 bases and the V segment lost 3 bases, leaving 1 base of the junction unmatched. Germline values: CDR1 LNHNV, CDR2 YYDKDF (reference sequence). The CDR3 spells CATSRGQYTGELFF. The CDR3 DNA is TGTGCCACCAGCAGGGGACAGTACACCGGGGAGCTGTTTTTT.

The genes are TRBV27 and TRBJ2-5; D is unresolved. The DNA end lines up better with TRBJ2-7; the J call may be wrong. The CDR3 length is 11 residues. Germline V gene sequence: CDR1 MNHEY, CDR2 SMNVEV (reference sequence). CDR3 region: CASSPSYEQYF. The CDR3 coding sequence is TGTGCCAGCAGTCCCAGTTACGAGCAGTACTTC.

DNA for the CDR3: TGTGCCAGCAGCAAGAGATCGGGTCGCGGGCAAGAGACCCAGTACTTC. It encodes CASSKRSGRGQETQYF. V is TRBV5-6 and J is TRBJ2-5; D may be TRBD2 (5 bases). This CDR3 has 16 amino acids. Per germline, CDR1 SGHDT and CDR2 YYEEEE. V gave up 4 bases and J gave up 2 bases, with 18 bases separating them.

V and J are TRBV6-6 and TRBJ1-2; D may be TRBD1 (5 bases). The V end was cut by 6 bases, the J end by 4 bases, with 9 bases between. The CDR3 contains 12 residues. CDR1 is MNHNY, CDR2 SVGAGI, per germline (reference sequence). In DNA form, the CDR3 reads TGTGCCAGCAGGGGACCCTCCTATGGCTACACCTTC. Translating gives CASRGPSYGYTF.

This clone has only one observation. This chain uses TRBV19 with TRBJ2-3; no firm D call. The CDR3 extends over 13 amino acids. Looked up from germline, CDR1 is LNHDA and CDR2 is SQIVND (reference sequence). V lost 11 bases and J 0 bases, leaving 12 bases between the germline ends. CDR3: CASAETSTDTQYF. In nucleotides, the CDR3 is TGTGCCTCGGCGGAAACTAGCACAGATACGCAGTATTTT. Using reference TRBV19 and TRBJ2-3 for the parts outside the CDR3, the full variable domain is DGGITQSPKYLFRKEGQNVTLSCEQNLNHDAMYWYRQDPGQGLRLIYYSQIVNDFQKGDIAEGYSVSREKKESFPLTVTSAQKNPTAFYLCASAETSTDTQYFGPGTRLTVL.

The gene calls are TRBV14 and TRBJ1-5; TRBD1 matches 7 bases. The germline V gene encodes CDR1 SGHDN and CDR2 FVKESK. Trimming took 4 bases from V and 4 from J; bases not matched to a gene: 4. There are 14 residues in the CDR3. CDR3 DNA: TGTGCCAGCAGCCCGACAGGGCGAAATCAGCCCCAGCATTTT. Protein product: CASSPTGRNQPQHF.

This sequence joins TRBV27 and TRBJ2-5; D perhaps matches TRBD2 (6 bases). With 5 bases removed from V and 6 bases from J, the gap between germline ends came to 19 bases. The CDR3 totals 15 residues. Germline lookup yields CDR1 MNHEY and CDR2 SMNVEV (reference sequence). In nucleotides, the CDR3 is TGTGCCAGCAGTCGACGACTAGTGGCCCCCCAGACCCAGTACTTC. It codes for CASSRRLVAPQTQYF.

The chain recombines TRBV7-6 with TRBJ2-4, with 12 bases aligning to TRBD2. Germline-derived CDR1 and CDR2 are SGHVS and FNYEAQ. V was pared by 1 base and J by 0 bases, with 1 base of the junction left unmatched. This CDR3 is built from 17 residues. The CDR3: CASSLGTSGIAKNIQYF. The CDR3 nucleotides are TGTGCCAGCAGCTTAGGGACTAGCGGGATAGCCAAAAACATTCAGTACTTC.

As concerns this clone: This sample also contains other DNA sequences that code for the same CDR3. The chain has TRBV6-5 and TRBJ2-2; tentative D call: TRBD1 (5 bases). CDR1 is MNHEY and CDR2 is SVGAGI in the germline V gene. The CDR3 spans 16 residues. V was clipped by 0 bases and J by 0 bases, with 8 bases between them. DNA of the CDR3: TGTGCCAGCAGTTACTCGCCAGGGACGAACACCGGGGAGCTGTTTTTT. It translates to CASSYSPGTNTGELFF.

J is TRBJ2-3 and V is TRBV11-2; 7 bases align to TRBD2. Trimming cost V 5 bases and J 0 bases; bases outside gene matches: 14. Germline lookup yields CDR1 SGHAT and CDR2 FQNNGV. CDR3 size: 18 residues. The CDR3: CASSTTSGAPTSTDTQYF. The CDR3 DNA sequence: TGTGCCAGCAGCACAACAAGCGGGGCGCCAACTAGCACAGATACGCAGTATTTT.

The chain uses TRBV29-1 and TRBJ2-1; no clear D. The CDR3 length is 14 residues. Trimming removed 6 bases from V and 3 bases from J, with 15 bases in between. Per the germline V gene, CDR1 is SQVTM and CDR2 is ANQGSEA. CDR3 sequence: CSVAVDWSYNEQFF. The CDR3, as DNA: TGCAGCGTCGCGGTGGATTGGAGCTACAATGAGCAGTTCTTC.